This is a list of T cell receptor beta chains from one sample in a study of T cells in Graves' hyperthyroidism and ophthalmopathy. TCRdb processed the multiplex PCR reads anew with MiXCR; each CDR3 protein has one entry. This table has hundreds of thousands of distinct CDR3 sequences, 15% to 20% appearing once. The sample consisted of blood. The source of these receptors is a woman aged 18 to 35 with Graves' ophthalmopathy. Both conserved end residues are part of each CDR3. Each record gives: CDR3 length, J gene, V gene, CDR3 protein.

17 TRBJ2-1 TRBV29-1 CSVCLIGTSGIINEQFF
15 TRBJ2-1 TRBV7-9 CASSLSSGQGHEQFF
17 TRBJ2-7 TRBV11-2 CASSLQTPSGGSYEQYF
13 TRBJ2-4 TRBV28 CASSQGEPNIQYF
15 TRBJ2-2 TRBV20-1 CSASVGSGNSGELFF
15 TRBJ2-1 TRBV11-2 CASSHSGSSYNEQFF
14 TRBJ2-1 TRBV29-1 CSVRRTSGRYEQFF
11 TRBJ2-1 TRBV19 CASSVRNEQFF
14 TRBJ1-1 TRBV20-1 CSAPGGRGFTEAFF
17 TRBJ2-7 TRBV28 CASNPTVRTSGRFEQYF
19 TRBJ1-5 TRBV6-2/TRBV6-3 CASSYTFGQRVRGNQPQHF
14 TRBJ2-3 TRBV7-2 CASSLQGKVDTQYF
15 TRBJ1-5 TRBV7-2 CASSAGTESNQPQHF
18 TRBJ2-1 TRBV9 CASSRRTGLGGVYNEQFF
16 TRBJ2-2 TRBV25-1 CASSEFLGQDTGELFF
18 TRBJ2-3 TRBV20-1 CSASGRGTGVTSTDTQYF
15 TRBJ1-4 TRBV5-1 CASSLGHSTNEKLFF
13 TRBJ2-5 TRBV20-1 CSAARDTQETQYF
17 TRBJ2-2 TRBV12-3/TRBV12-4 CASSLVHRGRDTGELFF
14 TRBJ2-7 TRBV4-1 CASRPLAGAYEQYF
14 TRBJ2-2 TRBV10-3 CAIKGGVDTGELFF
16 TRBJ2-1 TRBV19 CASSMWWASAYNEQFF
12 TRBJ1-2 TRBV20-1 CSAEGQTYGYTF
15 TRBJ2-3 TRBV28 CASRGRRSSTDTQYF
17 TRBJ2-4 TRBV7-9 CASSTNRLAVNKNIQYF
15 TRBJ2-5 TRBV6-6 CASSYGVGGRETQYF
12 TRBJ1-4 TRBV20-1 CSAHREHEKLFF
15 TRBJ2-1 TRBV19 CASSLTSHSYNEQFF
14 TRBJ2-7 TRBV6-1 CASSPDTEPYEQYF
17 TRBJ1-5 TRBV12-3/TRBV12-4 CASSPGRRIHSNQPQHF
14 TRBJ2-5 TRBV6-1 CASSYRDDRETQYF
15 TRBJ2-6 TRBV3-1 CASSHRGPGANVLTF
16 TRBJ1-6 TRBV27 CASRQGEASYNSPLHF
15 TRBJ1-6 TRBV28 CASSPLGGFATPLHF
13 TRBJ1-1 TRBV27 CASSVGVAAEAFF
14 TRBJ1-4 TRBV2 CASNPQGANEKLFF
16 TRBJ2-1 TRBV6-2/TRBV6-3 CASSFPSGNLNNEQFF